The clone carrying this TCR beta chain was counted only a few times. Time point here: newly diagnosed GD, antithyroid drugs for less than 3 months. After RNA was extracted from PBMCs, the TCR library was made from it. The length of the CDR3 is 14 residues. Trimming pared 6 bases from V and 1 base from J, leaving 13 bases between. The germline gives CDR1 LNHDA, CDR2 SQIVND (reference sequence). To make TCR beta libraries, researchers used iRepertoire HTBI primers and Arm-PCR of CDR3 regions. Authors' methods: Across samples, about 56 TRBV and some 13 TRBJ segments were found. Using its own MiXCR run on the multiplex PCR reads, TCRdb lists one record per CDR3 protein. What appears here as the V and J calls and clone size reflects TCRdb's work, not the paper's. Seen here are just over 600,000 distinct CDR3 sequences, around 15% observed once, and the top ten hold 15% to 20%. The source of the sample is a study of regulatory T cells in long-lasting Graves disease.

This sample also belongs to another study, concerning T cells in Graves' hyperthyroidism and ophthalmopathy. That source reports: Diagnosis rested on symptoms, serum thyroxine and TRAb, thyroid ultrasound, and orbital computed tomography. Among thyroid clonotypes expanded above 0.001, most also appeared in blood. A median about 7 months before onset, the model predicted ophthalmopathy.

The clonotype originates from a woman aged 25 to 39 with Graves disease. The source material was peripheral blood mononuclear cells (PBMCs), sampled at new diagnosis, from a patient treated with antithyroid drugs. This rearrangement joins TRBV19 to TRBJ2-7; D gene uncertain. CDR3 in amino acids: CASRTRTGSYEQYF. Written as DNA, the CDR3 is TGTGCCAGTAGGACCCGGACCGGATCCTACGAGCAGTACTTC.